This T cell receptor beta chain was sequenced for a study of CD8 T cells in Susac syndrome. A remark on this clonotype: Antigen specificity is unknown.

V gave up 0 bases and J gave up 6 bases, with 12 bases separating them. Germline CDR1 SNHLY, CDR2 FYNNEI. This CDR3 is 15 amino acids long. Reverse transcription of about 0.45 to 1 ug RNA used random hexamers. Amplification of TCR beta CDR3 was carried out by immunoSEQ multiplex PCR, which covered 54 Vbeta and 13 Jbeta segments. TCRdb reanalysed the immunoSEQ multiplex PCR reads using MiXCR and keeps one entry per CDR3 protein. Among about 180,000 distinct CDR3 sequences listed, roughly 95% were seen once. Study conclusions and caveats: The CD4+ T cell repertoires, which came from Susac syndrome patients, showed no sign of clonal expansion.

Susac syndrome patients met recently defined diagnostic criteria for definite or probable disease. TEMRA cells were enriched by FACS, and CD4+ and CD8+ T cells were negatively isolated. The receptor was isolated from a human donor with Susac syndrome. The J gene is TRBJ2-1, the V gene TRBV2; D perhaps matches TRBD2 (6 bases). The sequencing sample was made of CD4+ T cells from PBMCs. The CDR3 nucleotides read TGTGCCAGCAGTGAAGCGGGAGGCAGGGCCAATGAGCAGTTCTTC. Its protein product is CASSEAGGRANEQFF.